This passage covers 32 T cell receptor beta chains from one sample sequenced in a study of blood T cells in healthy people across ages. Alongside a J-beta primer mix, a sample-barcoded 5' primer served in a second PCR lasting roughly 7 to 11 cycles. MiXCR, applied by TCRdb to the 5' RACE reads, yields one record per CDR3 protein. The repertoire holds roughly 1,800,000 distinct CDR3 sequences, less than 50% seen once, with approximately 2.1% in the top ten. Sequencing was done on a sample of blood. Receptors originate from a woman in her forties in good health.

The chain combines TRBV28 with TRBJ2-3; TRBD2 aligns across 9 bases. Per germline, CDR1 MDHEN and CDR2 SYDVKM. Germline trimming cut 5 bases from V and 2 bases from J; bases unmatched to any gene: 8. This CDR3 has 16 residues. The CDR3 protein is CASSTRTSADTDTQYF. The CDR3, as DNA: TGTGCCAGCAGTACTCGGACTAGCGCGGACACAGATACGCAGTATTTT.

The V gene is TRBV4-1, the J gene TRBJ1-4; TRBD1 might be the D (5 bases). V was cut by 0 bases and J by 7 bases, with 21 bases left in between. The germline V gene has CDR1 MGHRA and CDR2 YSYEKL. There are 18 residues in the CDR3. This chain's CDR3 is CASSQESRGASFGEKLFF. DNA for the CDR3: TGCGCCAGCAGCCAAGAATCTCGAGGGGCCAGTTTCGGTGAAAAACTGTTTTTT.

In regard to this clonotype: The junction shows a germline mismatch at one end, possibly a read error. The chain has TRBV20-1 and TRBJ2-7; unclear D gene. Germline V lookup: CDR1 DFQATT, CDR2 SNEGSKA (reference sequence). There are 12 residues in the CDR3. CDR3 region: CGARDITYEQYF. DNA of the CDR3: TGCGGTGCTAGAGATATTACCTACGAGCAGTACTTC.

The chain is built from TRBV28 and TRBJ2-1; 14 nucleotides align to TRBD2. The CDR3 length is 15 residues. With 8 bases clipped from V and 6 bases from J, the junction kept 6 bases outside the gene matches. CDR1 MDHEN and CDR2 SYDVKM come from the germline V gene. The CDR3, as DNA: TGTGCCAGCCCTCCGACTAGCGGGGGGGTCAATGAGCAGTTCTTC. Translated, it gives CASPPTSGGVNEQFF.

A single count supports this clonotype. The chain recombines TRBV7-9 with TRBJ1-5, with D possibly TRBD1 on 5 matching bases. The CDR3 extends over 15 amino acids. V was pared by 3 bases and J by 5 bases, with 14 bases between. The germline gives CDR1 SEHNR, CDR2 FQNEAQ (reference sequence). The CDR3 region is CASSFGTSAYQPQHF. As DNA, the CDR3 is TGTGCCAGCAGCTTCGGGACCTCGGCTTATCAGCCCCAGCATTTT. Using reference TRBV7-9 and TRBJ1-5 for the parts outside the CDR3, the full variable domain is DTGVSQNPRHKITKRGQNVTFRCDPISEHNRLYWYRQTLGQGPEFLTYFQNEAQLEKSRLLSDRFSAERPKGSFSTLEIQRTEQGDSAMYLCASSFGTSAYQPQHFGDGTRLSIL.

This clonotype was picked up a small number of times. The chain uses TRBV2 and TRBJ2-5, with TRBD2 matching over 10 bases. The CDR3 is 15 residues long. In germline, CDR1 is SNHLY, CDR2 FYNNEI. V lost 6 bases to trimming and J lost 2 bases; unmatched junction nucleotides: 6. Here the CDR3 reads CASRRLAGTQETQYF. The CDR3 DNA is TGTGCCAGCAGAAGACTAGCGGGTACTCAAGAGACCCAGTACTTC. The full variable domain, in which reference TRBV2 and TRBJ2-5 provide the parts outside the CDR3, is EPEVTQTPSHQVTQMGQEVILRCVPISNHLYFYWYRQILGQKVEFLVSFYNNEISEKSEIFDDQFSVERPDGSNFTLKIRSTKLEDSAMYFCASRRLAGTQETQYFGPGTRLLVL.

The chain joins TRBV4-1 to TRBJ2-5; TRBD1 might be the D (6 bases). V was pared by 3 bases and J by 4 bases, with 15 bases between. The CDR3 loop spans 15 amino acids. Germline lookup yields CDR1 MGHRA and CDR2 YSYEKL. CDR3 region: CASSQGTGRGETQYF. DNA of the CDR3: TGCGCCAGCAGCCAGGGAACCGGCAGGGGAGAGACCCAGTACTTC.

The chain uses TRBV7-9 and TRBJ2-1; 8 bases line up with TRBD2. There are 15 residues in the CDR3. Germline lookup yields CDR1 SEHNR and CDR2 FQNEAQ (reference sequence). J was trimmed by 7 bases and V by 7 bases; bases with no gene match: 12. The CDR3 DNA reads as TGTGCCAGCACATCTACGGGGGGGCCGCAGAATGAGCAGTTCTTC. Protein sequence: CASTSTGGPQNEQFF.

This clonotype was counted a few times. The rearrangement uses TRBV5-1 and TRBJ2-5; 11 nucleotides match TRBD2. The DNA matches TRBJ2-7 better at its end, which makes the J call doubtful. The CDR3 consists of 15 residues. The V gene's germline CDR1 is SGHRS and CDR2 YFSETQ. The CDR3 sequence is CASSLAGTSGYEQYF. The DNA for the CDR3 is TGCGCCAGCAGCTTGGCAGGGACTAGCGGCTACGAGCAGTACTTC.

J is TRBJ1-6 and V is TRBV9; 9 nucleotides agree with TRBD1. CDR1 is SGDLS and CDR2 is YYNGEE in the germline V gene. Trimming cost V 5 bases and J 8 bases; bases outside gene matches: 5. The CDR3 is made up of 14 amino acids. The CDR3 DNA reads TGTGCCAGCAGTGTTAGGACAGGGGATTCACCCCTCCACTTT. It codes for CASSVRTGDSPLHF. Variable domain in full (rest from reference TRBV9 and TRBJ1-6): DSGVTQTPKHLITATGQRVTLRCSPRSGDLSVYWYQQSLDQGLQFLIQYYNGEERAKGNILERFSAQQFPDLHSELNLSSLELGDSALYFCASSVRTGDSPLHFGNGTRLTVT.

The chain recombines TRBV6-6 with TRBJ2-1; 7 nucleotides align to TRBD1. The CDR3 length is 16 residues. CDR1 and CDR2 (germline): MNHNY, SVGAGI (reference sequence). The junction had 10 bases not matched to a gene; V was cut back by 5 bases and J by 3 bases. CDR3 residues: CASSERQGKGYNEQFF. The CDR3 DNA follows: TGTGCCAGCAGTGAGAGACAGGGAAAAGGCTACAATGAGCAGTTCTTC.

CDR3 amino acids: CASSLKPYPPGLVDGETQYF. The DNA for the CDR3 is TGTGCCAGCAGCTTAAAACCCTACCCACCCGGACTAGTTGATGGAGAGACCCAGTACTTC. The chain couples TRBV7-2 to TRBJ2-5, with 7 bases lining up with TRBD2. Germline lookup yields CDR1 SGHTA and CDR2 FQGNSA. V lost 2 bases, J lost 4 bases, and 22 bases stayed unmatched. CDR3 length equals 20 residues.

This chain uses TRBV7-6 with TRBJ2-1; possible D gene TRBD1, 6 bases. This CDR3 comprises 17 residues. CDR1 and CDR2 (germline): SGHVS, FNYEAQ. With 1 base removed from V and 1 base from J, the gap between germline ends came to 14 bases. The CDR3 spells CASSLEPGETSYNEQFF. The CDR3 nucleotides are TGTGCCAGCAGCTTAGAACCAGGGGAGACGTCCTACAATGAGCAGTTCTTC.

This clonotype was counted a few times. The chain joins TRBV4-3 to TRBJ1-6; D is unresolved. Germline CDR1 LGHNA, CDR2 YSLEER. Deletions cut 0 bases from V and 7 bases from J, with 7 bases between. This CDR3 is 14 amino acids long. The CDR3 sequence: CASSQDNGNSPLHF. CDR3 nucleotide sequence: TGCGCCAGCAGCCAAGATAATGGGAATTCACCCCTCCACTTT.

There are a few counts of this clonotype. This chain connects TRBV4-3 to TRBJ1-5; D gene unclear. Germline CDR1 and CDR2: LGHNA and YSLEER. The CDR3 consists of 15 residues. Trimming cost V 1 base and J 0 bases, with 7 bases left between them. CDR3 coding DNA: TGCGCCAGCAGCCAAGTAATGGCTAGCAATCAGCCCCAGCATTTT. Translation gives CASSQVMASNQPQHF.

J is TRBJ2-5 and V is TRBV24-1, with 12 bases identical to TRBD2. This CDR3 comprises 17 residues. V lost 4 bases to trimming and J lost 1 base; unmatched junction nucleotides: 6. The germline V gene has CDR1 KGHDR and CDR2 SFDVKD. The CDR3 here is CATSEGLLAGGQETQYF. The DNA for the CDR3 is TGTGCCACCAGTGAGGGGCTACTAGCGGGGGGCCAAGAGACCCAGTACTTC.

V usage is TRBV25-1 and J usage is TRBJ2-7; a weak D match, TRBD1 (5 bases). Germline CDR1 and CDR2: MGHDK and SYGVNS. The V end was cut by 3 bases, the J end by 2 bases, with 14 bases between. This CDR3 is built from 15 residues. CDR3 in DNA: TGTGCCAGCAGTGACCCTAGACAGCTTACCTACGAGCAGTACTTC. Protein product: CASSDPRQLTYEQYF.

Comment on this clonotype: One end of the junction fails to match germline, which may point to a read error. This rearrangement joins TRBV5-1 to TRBJ2-1; 7 bases map to TRBD2. Germline V gene sequence: CDR1 SGHRS, CDR2 YFSETQ. This CDR3 is 15 amino acids long. As DNA, the CDR3 is TGCGCCAGCACCTTGATTTGGGGAGGGGACAATGAGCAGTTCTTC. It codes for CASTLIWGGDNEQFF.

CDR3 sequence: CSARAPGLAADTQYF. As DNA, the CDR3 is TGCAGTGCTAGAGCCCCGGGGCTAGCAGCAGATACGCAGTATTTT. The chain combines TRBV20-1 with TRBJ2-3; D could derive from TRBD1 or TRBD2 (5 bases each). The CDR3 covers 15 residues. V gave up 1 base and J gave up 4 bases, with 15 bases separating them. Germline V lookup: CDR1 DFQATT, CDR2 SNEGSKA (reference sequence).

The rearrangement uses TRBV11-2 and TRBJ2-1; D unresolved. The CDR3 consists of 13 residues. Germline lookup yields CDR1 SGHAT and CDR2 FQNNGV. Trimming pared 5 bases from V and 9 bases from J, leaving 14 bases between. In DNA form, the CDR3 reads TGTGCCAGCAGCCTCACGACGCTAGGTGAGCAGTTCTTC. Residues: CASSLTTLGEQFF.

The chain couples TRBV29-1 to TRBJ1-1, with D tentatively TRBD1 (6 bases). The germline V gene encodes CDR1 SQVTM and CDR2 ANQGSEA. This CDR3 has 11 amino acids. V was shortened by 3 bases and J by 11 bases, with 13 bases between the two germline ends. The CDR3 reads CSVEERRGAFF. The CDR3, as DNA: TGCAGCGTTGAGGAAAGAAGGGGGGCTTTCTTT.

The chain links TRBV5-6 to TRBJ1-2, with a possible D match to TRBD1 (5 bases). The CDR3 sequence is 14 residues long. V lost 0 bases, J lost 4 bases, and 10 bases lay in between. CDR1 SGHDT and CDR2 YYEEEE come from the germline V gene. The CDR3 here is CASSLEGRGYGYTF. The CDR3 region has the DNA TGTGCCAGCAGCTTGGAGGGGCGCGGCTATGGCTACACCTTC.

The V and J genes are TRBV2 and TRBJ2-7; 7 bases map to TRBD1. Germline assignment: CDR1 SNHLY and CDR2 FYNNEI. The junction had 6 bases not matched to a gene; V was cut back by 1 base and J by 0 bases. The CDR3 sequence is 16 residues long. The CDR3 bases are TGTGCCAGCAGTGAAGGACAGGGCCGTGGCTCCTACGAGCAGTACTTC. This codes for CASSEGQGRGSYEQYF.

V is TRBV15 and J is TRBJ2-5, with D possibly being TRBD2 (6 bases). The CDR3 runs to 15 residues. CDR1 and CDR2 (germline): LNHNV, YYDKDF (reference sequence). Trimming cost V 4 bases and J 9 bases, with 21 bases left between them. CDR3 region: CATSKAKGLYGPQYF. In DNA form, the CDR3 reads TGTGCCACCAGCAAAGCTAAAGGACTATACGGCCCCCAGTACTTC.

This chain links TRBV19 with TRBJ1-2, with a possible D match to TRBD1 (5 bases). The length of the CDR3 is 14 residues. Germline V gene lookup returns CDR1 LNHDA and CDR2 SQIVND (reference sequence). The ends were cut back, 4 bases at V and 7 bases at J, with 16 bases in the middle. CDR3 region: CASSTRAGGSGYTF. The CDR3 DNA reads TGTGCCAGTAGTACCAGGGCCGGCGGCTCTGGCTACACCTTC. Using reference TRBV19 and TRBJ1-2 for the parts outside the CDR3, the full variable domain is DGGITQSPKYLFRKEGQNVTLSCEQNLNHDAMYWYRQDPGQGLRLIYYSQIVNDFQKGDIAEGYSVSREKKESFPLTVTSAQKNPTAFYLCASSTRAGGSGYTFGSGTRLTVV.

This rearrangement joins TRBV29-1 to TRBJ1-2, with D possibly TRBD1 on 5 matching bases. CDR3 length: 14 residues. V was pared by 4 bases and J by 8 bases, with 20 bases between. Per germline, CDR1 SQVTM and CDR2 ANQGSEA. Here the CDR3 DNA reads TGCAGCGTTGTAAAGATAGGCAGGGAGGCGGGCTACACCTTC. Translated: CSVVKIGREAGYTF. Complete variable domain (other parts from reference TRBV29-1 and TRBJ1-2): SAVISQKPSRDICQRGTSLTIQCQVDSQVTMMFWYRQQPGQSLTLIATANQGSEATYESGFVIDKFPISRPNLTFSTLTVSNMSPEDSSIYLCSVVKIGREAGYTFGSGTRLTVV.

This clonotype appeared a single time. This rearrangement joins TRBV19 to TRBJ2-1; D is perhaps TRBD1 (5 bases). The V and J ends lost 7 bases and 2 bases respectively, with 15 bases between them. This CDR3 is built from 15 residues. Per germline, CDR1 LNHDA and CDR2 SQIVND (reference sequence). CDR3: CASTPRAAAYNEQFF. CDR3 bases: TGTGCCAGTACCCCCAGGGCAGCCGCCTACAATGAGCAGTTCTTC.

This clonotype has a count of ten or more. This chain connects TRBV7-2 to TRBJ2-4, with D tentatively TRBD2 (5 bases). The V gene's germline CDR1 is SGHTA and CDR2 FQGNSA. The CDR3 runs to 14 residues. V lost 5 bases and J lost 9, with 17 bases in between. The CDR3 sequence is CASSPPGMGSIQYF. The DNA of the CDR3 is TGTGCCAGCAGCCCCCCCGGGATGGGGTCCATTCAGTACTTC.

In its sample, this clonotype was seen a few times. The J gene is TRBJ1-2, the V gene TRBV5-1; 11 nucleotides match TRBD1. With 4 bases clipped from V and 6 bases from J, the junction kept 5 bases outside the gene matches. This CDR3 is 14 amino acids long. Germline V gene lookup returns CDR1 SGHRS and CDR2 YFSETQ. The CDR3 sequence is CASSLGQGAHGYTF. In DNA form, the CDR3 reads TGCGCCAGCAGCCTAGGACAGGGGGCGCATGGCTACACCTTC.

As DNA, the CDR3 is TGTGCCAGCAGCCGTCGGACGGGGTTCACAGATACGCAGTATTTT. This codes for CASSRRTGFTDTQYF. The chain recombines TRBV7-2 with TRBJ2-3; D is perhaps TRBD2 (5 bases). Trimming stripped 5 bases from V and 2 bases from J, with 14 bases between. There are 15 residues in the CDR3. The germline V gene has CDR1 SGHTA and CDR2 FQGNSA.

This clonotype has just a few counts. The V gene is TRBV10-3, the J gene TRBJ2-7, with 7 nucleotides matching TRBD1. The junction had 5 bases not matched to a gene; V was cut back by 6 bases and J by 6 bases. CDR1 and CDR2 from the germline V gene are ENHRY and SYGVKD. The CDR3 spans 12 residues. CDR3 sequence reads: CAISSAGGEQYF. The CDR3 DNA reads TGTGCCATCAGCTCTGCAGGGGGCGAGCAGTACTTC.

The chain recombines TRBV12-3 or TRBV12-4 with TRBJ1-5; 12 nucleotides agree with TRBD1. The CDR3 consists of 15 residues. V gave up 6 bases and J gave up 3 bases; unmatched junction bases: 3. CDR3 residues: CASRGTGGYNQPQHF. CDR3 DNA sequence: TGTGCCAGCAGGGGGACAGGGGGCTACAATCAGCCCCAGCATTTT.